Following are 5 T cell receptor beta chains from one sample sequenced in a study of T cells in Graves' hyperthyroidism and ophthalmopathy. RNA transcripts served as the template for amplifying TCR beta CDR3 regions. When the TCR CDR3 underwent first-round RT-PCR, the HTBI primer set was used. TCRdb recomputed calls from the multiplex PCR reads with MiXCR, one row per CDR3 protein. The data hold 500,000 to 800,000 distinct CDR3 sequences, with around 13% observed a single time. Sequenced input: blood. The receptors shown here come from a woman between 50 and 59 years old with Graves' ophthalmopathy.

This clonotype has ten or more counts. V is TRBV7-8 and J is TRBJ1-1; a possible D gene is TRBD1 (5 bases). Per the germline V gene, CDR1 is SGHVS and CDR2 is FQNEAQ. The CDR3 sequence is 16 residues long. With 5 bases removed from V and 5 bases from J, the gap between germline ends came to 21 bases. The CDR3 is CASSHGRGGWGTEAFF. CDR3 DNA sequence: TGTGCCAGCAGCCACGGACGGGGTGGGTGGGGGACTGAAGCTTTCTTT.

Ten or more counts support this clonotype. The chain uses TRBV20-1 and TRBJ2-1, with 8 bases that match TRBD2. The trim removed 4 bases at V and 7 bases at J, leaving 12 bases unmatched. CDR1 DFQATT and CDR2 SNEGSKA come from the germline V gene (reference sequence). This CDR3 has 15 residues. The CDR3 spells CSAKETSVVGNEQFF. The DNA of the CDR3 is TGCAGTGCTAAGGAGACTAGCGTTGTCGGGAATGAGCAGTTCTTC.

This clonotype was picked up a small number of times. The chain uses TRBV11-3 and TRBJ1-3; D ambiguous. The CDR3 spans 15 residues. Trimming pared 5 bases from V and 4 bases from J, leaving 15 bases between. Germline loops: CDR1 SGHNT, CDR2 YENEEA. CDR3 sequence reads: CASSTRHEPGNTIYF. The CDR3 nucleotides read TGTGCCAGCAGCACGCGTCATGAACCAGGAAACACCATATATTTT.

This clonotype appeared many times. The CDR3, as DNA: TGTGCCAGCAGCGTAGACGGCAGGGGGCTCGACAATGAGCAGTTCTTC. It encodes CASSVDGRGLDNEQFF. This chain joins TRBV9 and TRBJ2-1; 8 bases match TRBD1. The germline gives CDR1 SGDLS, CDR2 YYNGEE. Trimming took 0 bases from V and 5 from J; bases not matched to a gene: 7. This CDR3 region has 16 residues. Complete variable domain (other parts from reference TRBV9 and TRBJ2-1): DSGVTQTPKHLITATGQRVTLRCSPRSGDLSVYWYQQSLDQGLQFLIQYYNGEERAKGNILERFSAQQFPDLHSELNLSSLELGDSALYFCASSVDGRGLDNEQFFGPGTRLTVL.

This clonotype came up many times. The chain uses TRBV28 and TRBJ2-3, with a weak D call TRBD2 (6 bases). CDR3 length equals 14 residues. Germline V lookup: CDR1 MDHEN, CDR2 SYDVKM. V lost 6 bases to trimming and J lost 3 bases, with 13 bases between them. CDR3 residues: CASRGLARTDTQYF. The CDR3 nucleotides read TGTGCCAGCAGGGGGCTAGCGCGAACAGATACGCAGTATTTT.